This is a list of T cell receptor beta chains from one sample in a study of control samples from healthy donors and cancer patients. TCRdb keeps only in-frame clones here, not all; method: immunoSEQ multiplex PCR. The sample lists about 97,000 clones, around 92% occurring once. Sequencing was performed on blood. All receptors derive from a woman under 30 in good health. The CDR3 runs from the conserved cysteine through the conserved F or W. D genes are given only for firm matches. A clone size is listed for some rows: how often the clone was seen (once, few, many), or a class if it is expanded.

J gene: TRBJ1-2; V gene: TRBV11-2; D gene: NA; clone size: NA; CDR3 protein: CASGNEYKGHGYTF; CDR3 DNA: TGTGCCAGCGGGAACGAATACAAGGGGCACGGCTACACCTTC
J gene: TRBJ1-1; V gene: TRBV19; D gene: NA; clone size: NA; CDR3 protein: CASSMGRTHTEAFF; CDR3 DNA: TGTGCCAGTAGTATGGGCAGGACTCACACTGAAGCTTTCTTT
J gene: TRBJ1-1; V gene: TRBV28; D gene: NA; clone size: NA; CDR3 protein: CASSSGFGAFF; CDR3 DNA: TGTGCCAGCAGTTCAGGGTTTGGAGCTTTCTTT
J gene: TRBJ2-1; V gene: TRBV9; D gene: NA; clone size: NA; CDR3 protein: CASSARQYNEQFF; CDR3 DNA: TGTGCCAGCAGCGCCCGACAGTACAATGAGCAGTTCTTC
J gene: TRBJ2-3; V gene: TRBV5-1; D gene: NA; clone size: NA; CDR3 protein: CASSNAPRPSDTQYF; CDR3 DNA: TGCGCCAGCAGCAACGCCCCCAGGCCCTCAGATACGCAGTATTTT
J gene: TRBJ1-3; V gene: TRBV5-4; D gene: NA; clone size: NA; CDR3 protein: CASSRPGFTGNTIYF; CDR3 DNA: TGTGCCAGCAGCCGCCCAGGGTTTACTGGAAACACCATATATTTT
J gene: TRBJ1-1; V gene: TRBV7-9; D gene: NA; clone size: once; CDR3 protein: CASSPLSGVTREAFF; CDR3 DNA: TGTGCCAGCAGCCCATTGTCAGGCGTAACCCGTGAAGCTTTCTTT
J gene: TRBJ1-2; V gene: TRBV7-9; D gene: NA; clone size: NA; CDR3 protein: CASSLAAGHRLYGYTF; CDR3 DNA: TGTGCCAGCAGCTTAGCGGCGGGACACCGCCTCTATGGCTACACCTTC
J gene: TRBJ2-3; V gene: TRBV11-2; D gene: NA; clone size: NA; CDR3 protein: CASSRRGGATDTQYF; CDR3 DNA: TGTGCCAGCAGCCGCAGGGGTGGGGCCACAGATACGCAGTATTTT
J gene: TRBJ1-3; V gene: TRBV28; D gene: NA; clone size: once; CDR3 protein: CASTFSTAGNTIYF; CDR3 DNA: TGTGCCAGCACTTTTTCGACAGCTGGAAACACCATATATTTT
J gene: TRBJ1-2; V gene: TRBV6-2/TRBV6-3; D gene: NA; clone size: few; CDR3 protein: CASSYPSGYTF; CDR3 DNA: TGTGCCAGCAGTTACCCAAGTGGCTACACCTTC
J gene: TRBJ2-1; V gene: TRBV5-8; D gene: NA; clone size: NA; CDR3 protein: CASSLTVGGWQFF; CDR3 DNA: TGTGCCAGCAGCTTGACAGTTGGGGGATGGCAGTTCTTC
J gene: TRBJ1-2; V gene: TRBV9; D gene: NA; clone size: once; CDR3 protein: CASSVAPDGADGYTF; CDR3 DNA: TGTGCCAGCAGCGTAGCTCCCGACGGAGCCGATGGCTACACCTTC
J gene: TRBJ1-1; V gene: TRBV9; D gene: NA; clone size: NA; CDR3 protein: CASSVGPSNTEAFF; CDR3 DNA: TGTGCCAGCAGCGTAGGACCGTCGAACACTGAAGCTTTCTTT
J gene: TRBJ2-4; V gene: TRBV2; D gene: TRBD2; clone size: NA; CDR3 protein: CASSGRLAGEGWVKNIQYF; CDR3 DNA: TGTGCCAGCAGTGGCAGGCTAGCGGGAGAGGGGTGGGTCAAAAACATTCAGTACTTC
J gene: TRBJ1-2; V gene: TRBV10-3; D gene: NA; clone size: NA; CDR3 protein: CATKGNDGYTF; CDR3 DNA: TGTGCCACCAAGGGGAACGATGGCTACACCTTC
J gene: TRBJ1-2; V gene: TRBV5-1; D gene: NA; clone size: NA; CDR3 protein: CASSMDQTNYGYTF; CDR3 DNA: TGCGCCAGCAGCATGGACCAGACGAACTATGGCTACACCTTC
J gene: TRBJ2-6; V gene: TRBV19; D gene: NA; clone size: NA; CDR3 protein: CASRNSGANVLTF; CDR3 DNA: TGTGCCAGTAGGAACTCTGGGGCCAACGTCCTGACTTTC
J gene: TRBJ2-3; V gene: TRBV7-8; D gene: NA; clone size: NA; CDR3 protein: CASRKVSGTDTQYF; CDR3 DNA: TGTGCCAGCAGGAAGGTTAGCGGCACAGATACGCAGTATTTT
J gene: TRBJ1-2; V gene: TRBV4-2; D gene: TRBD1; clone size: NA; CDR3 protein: CASSRDRNNYGYTF; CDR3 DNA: TGTGCCAGCAGCCGGGACAGAAATAACTATGGCTACACCTTC
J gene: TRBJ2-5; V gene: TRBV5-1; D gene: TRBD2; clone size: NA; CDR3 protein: CASSLAGGYQETQYF; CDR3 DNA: TGCGCCAGCAGCTTGGCCGGGGGGTACCAAGAGACCCAGTACTTC
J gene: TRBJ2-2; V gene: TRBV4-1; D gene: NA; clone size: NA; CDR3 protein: CASSRDGGIFWDGELFF; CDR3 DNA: TGCGCCAGCAGCCGGGACGGGGGTATTTTTTGGGACGGGGAGCTGTTTTTT
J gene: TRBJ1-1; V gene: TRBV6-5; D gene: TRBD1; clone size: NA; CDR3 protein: CASSRADRGTEAFF; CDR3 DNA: TGTGCCAGCAGTCGGGCTGACAGGGGAACTGAAGCTTTCTTT
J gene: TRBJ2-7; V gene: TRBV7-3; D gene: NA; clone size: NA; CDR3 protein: CASSLTAGQTIWEQYF; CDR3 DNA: TGTGCCAGCAGCTTAACGGCCGGACAGACGATTTGGGAGCAGTACTTC
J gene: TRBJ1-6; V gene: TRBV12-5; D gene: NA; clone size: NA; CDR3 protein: CASGLDSNSPLHF; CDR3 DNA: TGTGCTAGTGGTTTGGACAGTAATTCACCCCTCCACTTT
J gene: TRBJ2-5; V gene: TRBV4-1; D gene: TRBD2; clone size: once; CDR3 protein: CASSQKLAGGPDETQYF; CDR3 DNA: TGCGCCAGCAGCCAGAAGCTAGCGGGGGGGCCTGACGAGACCCAGTACTTC
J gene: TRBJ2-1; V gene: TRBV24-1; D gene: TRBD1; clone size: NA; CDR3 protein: CAIGQGKKALNEQFF; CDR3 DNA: TGTGCCATCGGACAGGGTAAGAAGGCCCTCAATGAGCAGTTCTTC
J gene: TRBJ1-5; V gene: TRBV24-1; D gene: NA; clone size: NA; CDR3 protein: CATSDSSGYSNQPQHF; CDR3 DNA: TGTGCCACCAGTGACAGCTCAGGGTATAGCAATCAGCCCCAGCATTTT
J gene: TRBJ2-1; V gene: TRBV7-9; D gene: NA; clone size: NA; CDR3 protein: CASSGRIYNEQFF; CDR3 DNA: TGTGCCAGCAGCGGCCGAATATACAATGAGCAGTTCTTC
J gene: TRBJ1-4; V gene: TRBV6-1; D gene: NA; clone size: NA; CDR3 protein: CASSEREGNEKLFF; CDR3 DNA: TGTGCCAGCAGTGAACGGGAGGGGAATGAAAAACTGTTTTTT
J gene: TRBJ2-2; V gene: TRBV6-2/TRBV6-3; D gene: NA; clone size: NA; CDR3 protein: CASSNTAGELFF; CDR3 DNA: TGTGCCAGCAGTAATACGGCCGGGGAGCTGTTTTTT
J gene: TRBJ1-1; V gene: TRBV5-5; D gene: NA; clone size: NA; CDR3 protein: CASSPDGQGADTEAFF; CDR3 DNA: TGTGCCAGCAGCCCGGATGGGCAGGGCGCGGACACTGAAGCTTTCTTT
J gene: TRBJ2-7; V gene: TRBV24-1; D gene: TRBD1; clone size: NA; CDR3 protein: CATSDYTGTGGQEQYF; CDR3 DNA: TGTGCCACCAGTGATTATACCGGGACAGGGGGCCAAGAGCAGTACTTC
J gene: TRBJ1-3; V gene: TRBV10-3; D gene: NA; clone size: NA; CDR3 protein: CAIRTEGPTKSGNTIYF; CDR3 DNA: TGTGCCATCAGGACTGAGGGACCGACAAAATCTGGAAACACCATATATTTT
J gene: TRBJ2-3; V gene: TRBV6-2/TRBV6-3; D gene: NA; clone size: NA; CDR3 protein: CASSYGGNTDTQYF; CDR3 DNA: TGTGCCAGCAGTTACGGCGGGAACACAGATACGCAGTATTTT
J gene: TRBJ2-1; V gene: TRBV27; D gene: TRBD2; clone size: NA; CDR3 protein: CASRALADNEQFF; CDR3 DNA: TGTGCCAGCAGGGCACTAGCGGACAATGAGCAGTTCTTC
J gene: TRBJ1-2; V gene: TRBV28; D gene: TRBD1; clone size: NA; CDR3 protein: CASSSLSRQGSGSYTF; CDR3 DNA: TGTGCCAGCAGTTCCCTCTCTCGACAGGGGAGTGGAAGCTACACCTTC
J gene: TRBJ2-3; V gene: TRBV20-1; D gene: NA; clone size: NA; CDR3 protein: CSAPNSGTQYF; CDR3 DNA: TGCAGTGCCCCAAACAGTGGTACGCAGTATTTT
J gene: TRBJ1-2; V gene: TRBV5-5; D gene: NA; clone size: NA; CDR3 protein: CASSLGNDYGYTF; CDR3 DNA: TGTGCCAGCAGCTTGGGGAACGACTATGGCTACACCTTC
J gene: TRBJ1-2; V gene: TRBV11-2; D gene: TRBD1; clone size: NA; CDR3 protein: CASSLDLGRGHNGYTF; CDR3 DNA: TGTGCCAGCAGCTTAGATCTTGGCAGGGGGCATAATGGCTACACCTTC
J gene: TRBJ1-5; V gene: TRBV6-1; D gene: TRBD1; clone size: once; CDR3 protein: CASKYGGGGNQPQHF; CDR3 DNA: TGTGCCAGCAAATACGGAGGGGGCGGCAATCAGCCCCAGCATTTT
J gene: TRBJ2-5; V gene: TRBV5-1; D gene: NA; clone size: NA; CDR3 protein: CASSLGDGETQYF; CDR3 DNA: TGCGCCAGCAGCTTGGGGGACGGAGAGACCCAGTACTTC
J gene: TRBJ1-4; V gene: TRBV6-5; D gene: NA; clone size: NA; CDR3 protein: CASRPSGAKNEKLFF; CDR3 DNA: TGTGCCAGCAGACCTTCCGGAGCTAAAAATGAAAAACTGTTTTTT
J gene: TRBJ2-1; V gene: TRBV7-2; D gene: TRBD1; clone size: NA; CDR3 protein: CASTVPGQHYNEQFF; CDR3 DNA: TGTGCCAGCACCGTACCGGGACAGCACTACAATGAGCAGTTCTTC
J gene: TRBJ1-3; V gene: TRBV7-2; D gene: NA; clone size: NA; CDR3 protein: CASSLHRRNTIYF; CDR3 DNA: TGTGCCAGCAGCTTGCACCGTCGGAACACCATATATTTT
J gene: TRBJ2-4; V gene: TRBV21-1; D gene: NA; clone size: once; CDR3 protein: CASSPTAAKNIQYF; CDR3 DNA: TGTGCCAGCAGTCCCACAGCAGCCAAAAACATTCAGTACTTC
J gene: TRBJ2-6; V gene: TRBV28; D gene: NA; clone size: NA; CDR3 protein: CASSFVGVSGANVLTF; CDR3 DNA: TGTGCCAGCAGTTTCGTGGGAGTCTCTGGGGCCAACGTCCTGACTTTC
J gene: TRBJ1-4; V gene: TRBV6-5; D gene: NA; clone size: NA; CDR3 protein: CASSYSRVLHEKLFF; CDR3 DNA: TGTGCCAGCAGTTACTCAAGGGTTTTGCATGAAAAACTGTTTTTT
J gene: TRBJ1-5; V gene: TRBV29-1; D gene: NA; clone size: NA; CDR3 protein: CSASQGSQGKPGPQHF; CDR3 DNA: TGCAGCGCGTCCCAGGGAAGTCAGGGAAAACCGGGGCCCCAGCATTTT
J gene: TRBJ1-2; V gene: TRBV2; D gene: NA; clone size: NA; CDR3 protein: CASTNDRTYGYTF; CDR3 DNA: TGTGCCAGCACCAACGACAGAACTTATGGCTACACCTTC
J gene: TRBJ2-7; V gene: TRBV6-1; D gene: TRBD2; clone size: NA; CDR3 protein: CASSEGTSGSYEQYF; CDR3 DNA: TGTGCCAGCAGTGAAGGTACTAGCGGGAGCTACGAGCAGTACTTC
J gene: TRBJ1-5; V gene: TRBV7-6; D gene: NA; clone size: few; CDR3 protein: CASSLFAGQDSNQPQHF; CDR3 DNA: TGTGCCAGCAGCCTATTTGCGGGGCAAGATAGCAATCAGCCCCAGCATTTT
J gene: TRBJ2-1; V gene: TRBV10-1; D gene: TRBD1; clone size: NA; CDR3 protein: CASSGTGEHEQFF; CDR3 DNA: TGCGCCAGCTCTGGGACAGGGGAACATGAGCAGTTCTTC
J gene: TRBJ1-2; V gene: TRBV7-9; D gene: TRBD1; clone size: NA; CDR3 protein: CASSPEGTGDPYGYTF; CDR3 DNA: TGTGCCAGCAGCCCTGAGGGGACAGGGGATCCCTATGGCTACACCTTC